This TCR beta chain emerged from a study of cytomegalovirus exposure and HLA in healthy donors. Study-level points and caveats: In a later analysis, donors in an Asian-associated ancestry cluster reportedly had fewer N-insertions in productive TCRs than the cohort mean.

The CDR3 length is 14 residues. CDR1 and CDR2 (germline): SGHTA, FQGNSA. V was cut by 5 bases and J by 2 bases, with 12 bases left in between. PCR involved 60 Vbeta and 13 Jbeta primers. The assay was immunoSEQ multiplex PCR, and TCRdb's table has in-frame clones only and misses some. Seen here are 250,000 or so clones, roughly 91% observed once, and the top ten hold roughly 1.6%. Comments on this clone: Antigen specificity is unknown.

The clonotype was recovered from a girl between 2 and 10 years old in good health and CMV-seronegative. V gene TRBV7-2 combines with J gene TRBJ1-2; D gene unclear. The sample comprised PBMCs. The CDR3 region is CASSRGGGNYGYTF. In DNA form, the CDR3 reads TGTGCCAGCAGCAGAGGTGGAGGGAACTATGGCTACACCTTC.